The 25 T cell receptor beta chains listed next were all sequenced from one sample in a study of control samples from healthy donors and cancer patients. The method was immunoSEQ multiplex PCR; TCRdb's version includes in-frame clones alone and lacks a portion of them. The sample has 190,000 or so clones, 90% to 95% seen once. Sequencing input: blood. The receptors here all came from a man aged 18 to 29 in good health.

J is TRBJ2-7 and V is TRBV5-1; the D gene is possibly TRBD2 (5 bases). Germline-derived CDR1 and CDR2 are SGHRS and YFSETQ. V lost 1 base, J lost 2 bases, and 7 bases lay in between. CDR3 length: 13 residues. Written as DNA, the CDR3 is TGCGCCAGCAGCTTGTGGACTGCCTACGAGCAGTACTTC. Amino acid sequence: CASSLWTAYEQYF.

The chain recombines TRBV19 with TRBJ2-3; D perhaps matches TRBD2 (5 bases). The CDR3 spans 15 residues. The V and J ends lost 5 bases and 3 bases respectively, with 15 bases between them. In germline, CDR1 is LNHDA, CDR2 SQIVND (reference sequence). The CDR3 DNA sequence: TGTGCCAGTAGTTCCCTAGAGGGAAGGACAGATACGCAGTATTTT. This gives the protein CASSSLEGRTDTQYF.

Notes on this clone: Distinct nucleotide sequences in the sample also encode this CDR3. The chain joins TRBV5-1 to TRBJ2-1; 9 bases match TRBD2. J was trimmed by 6 bases and V by 0 bases; bases with no gene match: 10. Germline V gene data show CDR1 as SGHRS and CDR2 as YFSETQ. The CDR3 extends over 17 amino acids. The chain's CDR3 is CASSLGGGRGGRNEQFF. The CDR3 coding sequence is TGCGCCAGCAGCTTGGGCGGGGGGCGGGGGGGCCGCAATGAGCAGTTCTTC.

The V call is TRBV10-3, the J call TRBJ2-7; D is possibly TRBD2 (7 bases). Germline V gives CDR1 ENHRY, CDR2 SYGVKD. CDR3 length: 15 residues. V was cut by 1 base and J by 3 bases, with 13 bases left in between. CDR3 in amino acids: CAISELGGANYEQYF. The CDR3 DNA reads TGTGCCATCAGTGAGTTGGGGGGGGCAAACTACGAGCAGTACTTC.

Concerning this clone: Germline is not matched at one junction end, which may reflect a read error. The chain recombines TRBV3-1 (or the pseudogene TRBV3-2) with TRBJ1-6; D not resolved. Germline lookup yields CDR1 LGHDT and CDR2 YNNKEL (reference sequence). The CDR3 length is 13 residues. Written as DNA, the CDR3 is TGTGCCAGCAGCCAAGATGGTTCCTCACCCCTCTACTTT. Its translation is CASSQDGSSPLYF.

This clone was detected once. A read error may be the cause here, since a much bigger clone is one base away. Other DNA sequences of this sample code for an identical CDR3. The chain combines TRBV5-1 with TRBJ2-3, with TRBD2 matching over 14 bases. Germline V gene data show CDR1 as SGHRS and CDR2 as YFSETQ. V lost 0 bases and J lost 1; bases outside the gene matches: 7. The CDR3 consists of 19 residues. This CDR3 is CASSLGGTSGGWGTDTQYF. CDR3 DNA: TGCGCCAGCAGCTTGGGGGGGACTAGCGGGGGTTGGGGCACAGATACGCAGTATTTT.

The chain links TRBV7-2 to TRBJ1-4; D is unclear. Trimming took 5 bases from V and 6 from J, leaving 13 bases between them. The CDR3 totals 14 residues. CDR1 SGHTA and CDR2 FQGNSA come from the germline V gene. CDR3 amino acids: CASSSRVGDEKLFF. CDR3 nucleotides: TGTGCCAGCAGCAGCCGGGTAGGAGATGAAAAACTGTTTTTT.

V usage is TRBV5-1 and J usage is TRBJ1-3; a possible D gene is TRBD1 (5 bases). This CDR3 has 16 residues. Germline-derived CDR1 and CDR2 are SGHRS and YFSETQ. V lost 2 bases and J 0 bases, leaving 12 bases between the germline ends. The CDR3 DNA sequence: TGCGCCAGCAGCTTTTCAGGGCTAGGCTCTGGAAACACCATATATTTT. The encoded protein is CASSFSGLGSGNTIYF.

A note on this clone: Other DNA sequences in this specimen translate into the identical CDR3. The V gene is TRBV18, the J gene TRBJ2-5; D is possibly TRBD1 or TRBD2 (5 bases each). The V end lost 1 base, the J end lost 4 bases, and 7 bases lay between the germline ends. Per germline, CDR1 KGHSH and CDR2 LQKENI. CDR3 length equals 13 residues. CDR3 region: CASSPRGGETQYF. In DNA form, the CDR3 reads TGTGCCAGCTCACCACGTGGGGGAGAGACCCAGTACTTC.

V usage is TRBV19 and J usage is TRBJ1-5; 7 nucleotides line up with TRBD1. V dropped 4 bases and J dropped 0; count of bases not matched to a gene: 6. This CDR3 region has 16 residues. Germline V lookup: CDR1 LNHDA, CDR2 SQIVND (reference sequence). CDR3 bases: TGTGCCAGTAGTAATTCGTACAGGGGTAGCAATCAGCCCCAGCATTTT. It codes for CASSNSYRGSNQPQHF. The whole variable domain, filled in from reference TRBV19 and TRBJ1-5, reads DGGITQSPKYLFRKEGQNVTLSCEQNLNHDAMYWYRQDPGQGLRLIYYSQIVNDFQKGDIAEGYSVSREKKESFPLTVTSAQKNPTAFYLCASSNSYRGSNQPQHFGDGTRLSIL.

The table lists this clone with a count of one. The chain combines TRBV7-9 with TRBJ2-3; no clear D. Germline V gene sequence: CDR1 SEHNR, CDR2 FQNEAQ (reference sequence). V lost 2 bases, J lost 3 bases, and 3 bases lay in between. This CDR3 contains 12 residues. CDR3: CASSLITDTQYF. The CDR3 region has the DNA TGTGCCAGCAGCTTAATTACAGATACGCAGTATTTT.

The chain employs TRBV6-5 and TRBJ2-3; 7 positions match TRBD2. The CDR3 totals 14 residues. Per germline, CDR1 MNHEY and CDR2 SVGAGI. Trimming cost V 0 bases and J 3 bases; bases outside gene matches: 0. The CDR3 coding sequence is TGTGCCAGCAGTTACTCAGCGGGGACAGATACGCAGTATTTT. This codes for CASSYSAGTDTQYF.

This clone has more than one count but fewer than ten. V gene TRBV25-1 combines with J gene TRBJ1-5; D is perhaps TRBD1 (5 bases). CDR1 is MGHDK and CDR2 is SYGVNS in the germline V gene. The CDR3 length is 12 residues. Trimming cost V 4 bases and J 11 bases, with 12 bases left between them. The DNA of the CDR3 is TGTGCCAGCAGTGGGGACCCCGGGTCCCAGCATTTT. Translation: CASSGDPGSQHF.

V usage is TRBV6-6 and J usage is TRBJ2-7; TRBD2 aligns across 14 bases. J was trimmed by 4 bases and V by 5 bases; bases with no gene match: 13. CDR3 length: 18 residues. The V gene's germline CDR1 is MNHNY and CDR2 SVGAGI (reference sequence). CDR3 amino acids: CASSRRLAGGPHTYEQYF. The CDR3 nucleotides read TGTGCCAGCAGTCGTCGACTAGCGGGGGGGCCACATACTTACGAGCAGTACTTC.

This chain links TRBV10-3 with TRBJ2-2, with unresolved D. Trimming stripped 4 bases from V and 4 bases from J, with 10 bases between. This CDR3 has 14 amino acids. CDR1 and CDR2 from the germline V gene are ENHRY and SYGVKD. The CDR3 loop is CAISVRVTTGELFF. Here the CDR3 DNA reads TGTGCCATCAGTGTACGAGTGACCACCGGGGAGCTGTTTTTT.

This clone has a handful of counts. The chain combines TRBV5-1 with TRBJ1-1; tentative D call: TRBD1 (5 bases). The CDR3 consists of 16 residues. CDR1 is SGHRS and CDR2 is YFSETQ in the germline V gene. The V end lost 0 bases, the J end lost 5 bases, and 17 bases lay between the germline ends. In DNA, the CDR3 is TGCGCCAGCAGCTTGGACCCACTAGGGGATACAACTGAAGCTTTCTTT. It yields the protein CASSLDPLGDTTEAFF.

This chain connects TRBV21-1 to TRBJ2-7; the tabulated D call, TRBD2, remains unverified against the DNA. TRBV21-1 is annotated as a pseudogene. The CDR3 loop spans 18 amino acids. The CDR3 loop reads CASSSATGSGGFSYEQYF. For the CDR3, the DNA is TGTGCCAGCAGCAGTGCCACCGGTAGCGGGGGGTTTTCCTACGAGCAGTACTTC.

The chain recombines TRBV30 with TRBJ2-1; maybe TRBD1 (6 bases). The V end was cut by 1 base, the J end by 4 bases, with 11 bases between. The CDR3 has 14 residues. The germline V gene encodes CDR1 GTSNPN and CDR2 SVGIG (reference sequence). The CDR3 sequence: CAWSGGQTYNEQFF. The CDR3 nucleotides read TGTGCCTGGAGTGGAGGACAGACTTACAATGAGCAGTTCTTC.

Points on this clone: The sample carries other DNA sequences with the same CDR3. J is TRBJ1-5 and V is TRBV18, with D tentatively TRBD1 (5 bases). In germline, CDR1 is KGHSH, CDR2 LQKENI. The CDR3 spans 15 residues. V gave up 2 bases and J gave up 1 base, with 9 bases separating them. CDR3 loop: CASSPGGLSNQPQHF. The CDR3 nucleotides are TGTGCCAGCTCACCAGGGGGGTTGAGCAATCAGCCCCAGCATTTT.

V gene TRBV2 combines with J gene TRBJ1-3, with a tentative D call TRBD1 (6 bases). Looked up from germline, CDR1 is SNHLY and CDR2 is FYNNEI. The CDR3 extends over 16 amino acids. V was shortened by 4 bases and J by 0 bases, with 13 bases between the two germline ends. As DNA, the CDR3 is TGTGCCAGCAGTGCGGGACATCGAAACTCTGGAAACACCATATATTTT. Its protein product is CASSAGHRNSGNTIYF.

J is TRBJ2-7 and V is TRBV30; 7 bases align to TRBD1. Per germline, CDR1 GTSNPN and CDR2 SVGIG (reference sequence). There are 14 residues in the CDR3. V shed 3 bases and J 2 bases; nucleotides not matched to a gene: 7. The CDR3 DNA follows: TGTGCCTGGAGAGTTTCCGGGACAGCCTACGAGCAGTACTTC. Translation gives CAWRVSGTAYEQYF. Combining the CDR3 with reference TRBV30 and TRBJ2-7 gives the whole variable domain SQTIHQWPATLVQPVGSPLSLECTVEGTSNPNLYWYRQAAGRGLQLLFYSVGIGQISSEVPQNLSASRPQDRQFILSSKKLLLSDSGFYLCAWRVSGTAYEQYFGPGTRLTVT.

The chain couples TRBV5-6 to TRBJ1-2; D remains ambiguous. Germline CDR1 is SGHDT and CDR2 is YYEEEE. This CDR3 is built from 14 residues. Trimming cost V 0 bases and J 7 bases, with 13 bases left between them. CDR3 protein: CASSLGQTRRGYTF. Written as DNA, the CDR3 is TGTGCCAGCAGCTTGGGGCAAACCCGACGTGGCTACACCTTC.

Points on this clone: Other DNA sequences in the sample encode the same CDR3. The chain recombines TRBV3-1 (or the pseudogene TRBV3-2) with TRBJ2-2, with D possibly TRBD2 on 6 matching bases. CDR3 length equals 13 residues. Looked up from germline, CDR1 is LGHDT and CDR2 is YNNKEL (reference sequence). Trimming pared 3 bases from V and 7 bases from J, leaving 9 bases between. The CDR3 protein is CASSQGGSGELFF. Here the CDR3 DNA reads TGTGCCAGCAGCCAGGGAGGCAGCGGGGAGCTGTTTTTT.

The rearrangement links TRBV6-5 to TRBJ2-7; TRBD2 is a possible D gene (6 bases). The CDR3 spans 15 residues. CDR1 and CDR2 from the germline V gene are MNHEY and SVGAGI. With 0 bases removed from V and 1 base from J, the gap between germline ends came to 10 bases. CDR3 residues: CASSYSLAESYEQYF. CDR3 DNA: TGTGCCAGCAGTTACTCGTTAGCGGAATCCTACGAGCAGTACTTC.

The chain couples TRBV30 to TRBJ1-3, with D perhaps matching TRBD1 (6 bases). In germline, CDR1 is GTSNPN, CDR2 SVGIG (reference sequence). V dropped 3 bases and J dropped 4 bases, with 19 bases sitting between them. The CDR3 is 16 amino acids. CDR3 bases: TGTGCCTGGAGCTACTCTGGACAGCACATAGGAAACACCATATATTTT. It translates to CAWSYSGQHIGNTIYF. Supplemented by reference TRBV30 and TRBJ1-3, the full variable domain reads SQTIHQWPATLVQPVGSPLSLECTVEGTSNPNLYWYRQAAGRGLQLLFYSVGIGQISSEVPQNLSASRPQDRQFILSSKKLLLSDSGFYLCAWSYSGQHIGNTIYFGEGSWLTVV.